The clone carrying this T cell receptor (beta chain) appeared many times. This sample was included in a study of T cells in Graves' hyperthyroidism and ophthalmopathy. RNA transcripts were the template for amplifying TCR beta CDR3 regions. HTBI primers were employed in a first-round RT-PCR of the TCR CDR3. Each CDR3 protein is one row after TCRdb ran MiXCR on the multiplex PCR reads. The table has roughly 240,000 distinct CDR3 sequences, more than 20% seen once. V was clipped by 1 base and J by 0 bases, with 7 bases between them. This CDR3 has 16 amino acids. Germline assignment: CDR1 SGHAT and CDR2 FQNNGV.

The TCR was taken from a woman in her 40s with Graves' ophthalmopathy. V gene TRBV11-2 combines with J gene TRBJ2-6; D may be TRBD2 (5 bases). Sequencing used blood. In DNA form, the CDR3 reads TGTGCCAGCAGCTTAGTAGGGAGCTCTGGGGCCAACGTCCTGACTTTC. Amino acids: CASSLVGSSGANVLTF.